This T cell receptor (beta chain) was retrieved from a study of identical twins. Broader study findings: Part of the zero-insertion signal could reflect confounding by invariant MAIT and iNKT cells.

Remarks on this clonotype: Its antigen remains unidentified.

CDR1 and CDR2 from the germline V gene are SGHTA and FQGNSA. V was pared by 6 bases and J by 5 bases, with 13 bases between. There are 13 residues in the CDR3. TCRdb called the 5' RACE reads again in MiXCR, with one record for every CDR3 protein. The sample has some 500,000 distinct CDR3 sequences, around 20% seen once. A further study also used this sample, focusing on T cells expressing NK-cell markers.

The sequencing input was CD4+ T cells sorted from blood. This receptor was identified in a woman aged 18-29 years in good health. This rearrangement joins TRBV7-2 to TRBJ1-2; TRBD1 is a possible D gene (6 bases). Written as DNA, the CDR3 is TGTGCCAGCAGAGTAGACAGGAGTTATGGCTACACCTTC. This gives the protein CASRVDRSYGYTF.